In this sample, the clone carrying this TCR beta chain turned up once. Antigen unknown. The entry originates in a study of shared clonotypes between healthy human individuals. Findings of the study overall: Unshared clonotypes carried lower generation probabilities than those common to all four donors.

This CDR3 is built from 14 residues. V was trimmed by 7 bases and J by 3 bases, leaving 14 bases between them. Germline lookup yields CDR1 SNHLY and CDR2 FYNNEI. TCRdb keeps only in-frame clones here, not all; method: immunoSEQ multiplex PCR. The repertoire holds 2 million to 2.5 million clones, with roughly 91% as singletons. Terminally differentiated effector memory CD45RA+ cells were excluded by CCR7 positive selection of CD45RO-negative cells. The sequence came from a man younger than 30 in good health. Some clones in this sample may be carry-over from other donors' samples. The sequenced sample was naive CD8+ T cells from PBMCs. This chain joins TRBV2 and TRBJ2-3, with TRBD1 as a possible D gene (5 bases). The CDR3, as DNA: TGTGCCAGCAATGGGGCAGACTTTACAGATACGCAGTATTTT. Its protein is CASNGADFTDTQYF.